This T cell receptor beta chain appears in the sequencing data of a study of blood T cell repertoires in COVID-19. Study summary: The United States, Italy and Spain supplied acute and convalescent COVID-19 samples. From T cells, B-cell-depleted T cells, or PBMCs came the material, which was cDNA or gDNA.

Original handling: Amplifying reference gene primers gave estimates of nucleated cell counts. Profiled with immunoSEQ multiplex PCR; TCRdb holds only in-frame clones, not every one. V and J calls and clone size are as listed in that table; D and trimming were resolved from the DNA. The data hold around 100,000 clones, with 91% observed a single time. Losses at the gene ends were 0 bases for V and 2 bases for J; bases not matched to a gene: 5. The length of the CDR3 is 17 residues. The germline V gene encodes CDR1 MNHEY and CDR2 SVGEGT. What was sequenced was peripheral blood. V gene TRBV6-2 or TRBV6-3 combines with J gene TRBJ2-5; 11 bases agree with TRBD2. The source of this sequence is a human donor in a cohort sampled during active COVID-19. CDR3 nucleotides: TGTGCCAGCAGTTACTCGTCTAGCGGGGGGAATCAAGAGACCCAGTACTTC. As protein: CASSYSSSGGNQETQYF.